This passage covers 25 T cell receptor beta chains from one sample sequenced in a study of blood T cell repertoires in COVID-19. Assay: immunoSEQ multiplex PCR; the TCRdb copy retains only in-frame clones and omits some. The sample has hundreds of thousands of clones, 65% to 90% seen once. Sequencing was carried out using PBMCs or T cells enriched from blood (not recorded which). The origin of the receptors is a man aged 25-45 years who had recovered from COVID-19.

The count of this clone is one. The V gene is TRBV28, the J gene TRBJ1-2; 7 bases are shared with TRBD1. This CDR3 is 14 amino acids long. V was clipped by 3 bases and J by 4 bases; unmatched bases: 5. Germline CDR1 MDHEN, CDR2 SYDVKM. For the CDR3, the DNA is TGTGCCAGCAGTTTCCTCGGGACAGCCTATGGCTACACCTTC. This translates into CASSFLGTAYGYTF.

This chain joins TRBV19 and TRBJ1-1, with 8 bases matching TRBD1. The CDR3 sequence is 13 residues long. Germline values: CDR1 LNHDA, CDR2 SQIVND (reference sequence). V lost 2 bases to trimming and J lost 4 bases; unmatched junction nucleotides: 0. CDR3 nucleotide sequence: TGTGCCAGTAGTATACAGGGGGCCACTGAAGCTTTCTTT. Translating gives CASSIQGATEAFF.

The genes are TRBV19 and TRBJ2-3; D possibly corresponds to TRBD2 (6 bases). Germline-derived CDR1 and CDR2 are LNHDA and SQIVND (reference sequence). The CDR3 is made up of 14 amino acids. V was clipped by 4 bases and J by 0 bases, with 8 bases between them. This chain's CDR3 is CASSSAGSTDTQYF. CDR3 nucleotide sequence: TGTGCCAGTAGTAGTGCGGGAAGCACAGATACGCAGTATTTT. Together with reference TRBV19 and TRBJ2-3, the CDR3 gives the full variable domain: DGGITQSPKYLFRKEGQNVTLSCEQNLNHDAMYWYRQDPGQGLRLIYYSQIVNDFQKGDIAEGYSVSREKKESFPLTVTSAQKNPTAFYLCASSSAGSTDTQYFGPGTRLTVL.

This sequence joins TRBV5-6 and TRBJ2-7, with TRBD2 identical over 13 bases. V lost 3 bases and J lost 3; bases outside the gene matches: 6. The length of the CDR3 is 16 residues. In germline, CDR1 is SGHDT, CDR2 YYEEEE. In nucleotides, the CDR3 is TGTGCCAGCAGCTGGGGGACTAGCGGGACCTTCTACGAGCAGTACTTC. This codes for CASSWGTSGTFYEQYF. Complete variable domain (other parts from reference TRBV5-6 and TRBJ2-7): DAGVTQSPTHLIKTRGQQVTLRCSPKSGHDTVSWYQQALGQGPQFIFQYYEEEERQRGNFPDRFSGHQFPNYSSELNVNALLLGDSALYLCASSWGTSGTFYEQYFGPGTRLTVT.

V is TRBV6-1 and J is TRBJ2-3; 10 positions match TRBD2. Germline CDR1 reads MNHNS; CDR2 reads SASEGT. The ends lost 4 bases at V and 6 bases at J; junction bases unmatched: 10. CDR3 length equals 16 residues. In DNA form, the CDR3 reads TGTGCCAGCAGTGTTAGGACTAGCGGCCTATTTGATACGCAGTATTTT. Amino acids: CASSVRTSGLFDTQYF.

In its sample, this clone was seen a few times. The chain uses TRBV29-1 and TRBJ2-2; TRBD2 might be the D (6 bases). This CDR3 has 14 amino acids. V was cut by 3 bases and J by 3 bases, with 11 bases left in between. Germline CDR1 SQVTM, CDR2 ANQGSEA. The CDR3 spells CSVEDYRDTGELFF. The CDR3 DNA reads as TGCAGCGTTGAGGACTACAGAGACACCGGGGAGCTGTTTTTT.

This sequence joins TRBV19 and TRBJ2-7; TRBD1 agrees at 9 bases. CDR1 is LNHDA, CDR2 SQIVND, per germline (reference sequence). The CDR3 extends over 15 amino acids. J was trimmed by 0 bases and V by 4 bases; bases with no gene match: 4. The CDR3 coding sequence is TGTGCCAGTAGTAGGGGGACAGGGAGCTCCTACGAGCAGTACTTC. Protein product: CASSRGTGSSYEQYF.

This clone was detected only a few times. V usage is TRBV11-3 and J usage is TRBJ2-7, with D tentatively TRBD2 (6 bases). The germline V gene encodes CDR1 SGHNT and CDR2 YENEEA. CDR3 size: 16 residues. V lost 1 base and J 2 bases, leaving 15 bases between the germline ends. This CDR3 reads CASSLGFAGIAYEQYF. Written as DNA, the CDR3 is TGTGCCAGCAGCTTAGGGTTTGCGGGGATTGCCTACGAGCAGTACTTC.

A few counts support this clone. The rearrangement links TRBV29-1 to TRBJ1-3; TRBD1 might be the D (6 bases). Trimming pared 1 base from V and 5 bases from J, leaving 9 bases between. The CDR3 spans 13 residues. Germline CDR1 reads SQVTM; CDR2 reads ANQGSEA. The CDR3: CSVEGQGRNTIYF. CDR3 bases: TGCAGCGTTGAAGGGCAGGGGAGAAACACCATATATTTT.

V gene TRBV13 combines with J gene TRBJ1-2, with 7 positions matching TRBD1. Germline V gene data show CDR1 as PRHDT and CDR2 as FYEKMQ (reference sequence). CDR3 length: 14 amino acids. After removal of 5 bases from V and 2 bases from J, the junction contained 5 bases not matched to a gene. In nucleotides, the CDR3 is TGTGCCAGCAGCCAGAGACAGGGCAACTATGGCTACACCTTC. This gives the protein CASSQRQGNYGYTF.

The chain is built from TRBV2 and TRBJ2-3; tentatively, D is TRBD2 (6 bases). The CDR3 runs 12 residues. The germline V gene encodes CDR1 SNHLY and CDR2 FYNNEI. The V end was cut by 6 bases, the J end by 4 bases, with 8 bases between. In nucleotides, the CDR3 is TGTGCCAGCAGCGGGAGCGCAGATACGCAGTATTTT. It codes for CASSGSADTQYF.

In this sample, this clone turned up a few times. The chain carries TRBV5-1 and TRBJ1-1; TRBD1 matches 7 bases. The V segment lost 3 bases and the J segment 1 base; nucleotides outside the gene matches: 3. CDR3 length: 14 residues. CDR1 is SGHRS, CDR2 YFSETQ, per germline. The CDR3 here is CASSSRTGNTEAFF. The CDR3 DNA sequence: TGCGCCAGCAGCTCCCGGACAGGGAACACTGAAGCTTTCTTT. Looking up the rest from reference TRBV5-1 and TRBJ1-1 gives the full variable domain: KAGVTQTPRYLIKTRGQQVTLSCSPISGHRSVSWYQQTPGQGLQFLFEYFSETQRNKGNFPGRFSGRQFSNSRSEMNVSTLELGDSALYLCASSSRTGNTEAFFGQGTRLTVV.

The rearrangement uses TRBV30 and TRBJ1-2; 8 bases align to TRBD1. The CDR3 extends over 15 amino acids. Germline CDR1 and CDR2: GTSNPN and SVGIG (reference sequence). The V and J ends lost 5 bases and 6 bases, in that order; junction bases with no gene match: 14. In nucleotides, the CDR3 is TGTGCCTGGGAGGGATGGGACAGGACCGGAGATGGCTACACCTTC. It specifies CAWEGWDRTGDGYTF.

The chain carries TRBV3-1 (or the pseudogene TRBV3-2) and TRBJ1-2; D gene uncertain. CDR1 is LGHDT, CDR2 YNNKEL, per germline (reference sequence). The CDR3 runs to 15 residues. V lost 1 base to trimming and J lost 9 bases, with 18 bases between them. The CDR3: CASSQADLESLSYTF. In nucleotides, the CDR3 is TGTGCCAGCAGCCAAGCCGACTTGGAGTCGTTGAGCTACACCTTC.

The chain uses TRBV19 and TRBJ1-2; perhaps TRBD1 as D (6 bases). This CDR3 comprises 13 residues. Germline lookup yields CDR1 LNHDA and CDR2 SQIVND (reference sequence). Between the trimmed V and J ends, which lost 5 bases and 4 bases, there was a span of 11 bases. CDR3 nucleotides: TGTGCCAGTAGTGACGACAGGCTCTATGGCTACACCTTC. As protein: CASSDDRLYGYTF. The variable domain in full, completed from reference TRBV19 and TRBJ1-2, reads DGGITQSPKYLFRKEGQNVTLSCEQNLNHDAMYWYRQDPGQGLRLIYYSQIVNDFQKGDIAEGYSVSREKKESFPLTVTSAQKNPTAFYLCASSDDRLYGYTFGSGTRLTVV.

This rearrangement joins TRBV15 to TRBJ2-5, with D maybe TRBD2 (6 bases). With 0 bases removed from V and 5 bases from J, the gap between germline ends came to 16 bases. The length of the CDR3 is 16 residues. In germline, CDR1 is LNHNV, CDR2 YYDKDF (reference sequence). The CDR3 is CATSRDQASVDETQYF. The CDR3 nucleotides read TGTGCCACCAGCAGAGACCAGGCTAGCGTAGACGAGACCCAGTACTTC. The full variable domain, with the rest looked up from reference TRBV15 and TRBJ2-5, is DAMVIQNPRYQVTQFGKPVTLSCSQTLNHNVMYWYQQKSSQAPKLLFHYYDKDFNNEADTPDNFQSRRPNTSFCFLDIRSPGLGDTAMYLCATSRDQASVDETQYFGPGTRLLVL.

The chain links TRBV7-2 to TRBJ1-2; the match to TRBD1 covers 10 bases. V lost 1 base and J lost 6; bases outside the gene matches: 5. This CDR3 region has 15 residues. Germline V gene sequence: CDR1 SGHTA, CDR2 FQGNSA. The CDR3 region has the DNA TGTGCCAGCAGCTTAGGATTTGGGACAGGGGATGGCTACACCTTC. This translates into CASSLGFGTGDGYTF. The full variable domain, in which reference TRBV7-2 and TRBJ1-2 provide the parts outside the CDR3, is GAGVSQSPSNKVTEKGKDVELRCDPISGHTALYWYRQSLGQGLEFLIYFQGNSAPDKSGLPSDRFSAERTGGSVSTLTIQRTQQEDSAVYLCASSLGFGTGDGYTFGSGTRLTVV.

J is TRBJ2-3 and V is TRBV7-2, with 8 bases that match TRBD2. V lost 2 bases and J lost 6; bases outside the gene matches: 7. The CDR3 loop spans 15 amino acids. Germline-derived CDR1 and CDR2 are SGHTA and FQGNSA. CDR3 DNA: TGTGCCAGCAGCTTACTAGGACTAGCAGGTGATACGCAGTATTTT. Encoded protein: CASSLLGLAGDTQYF.

The gene calls are TRBV6-5 and TRBJ2-7; 7 bases match TRBD1. Unmatched junction bases numbered 9, after V lost 5 bases and J lost 2 bases. The CDR3 spans 15 residues. Germline V gene lookup returns CDR1 MNHEY and CDR2 SVGAGI. CDR3: CASSTGSGGTYEQYF. The CDR3 coding sequence is TGTGCCAGCAGTACGGGGTCAGGGGGAACCTACGAGCAGTACTTC.

The V call is TRBV4-1, the J call TRBJ2-7; TRBD2 matches at 7 bases. CDR3 length equals 16 residues. The germline V gene has CDR1 MGHRA and CDR2 YSYEKL. With V trimmed by 0 bases and J by 0 bases, 5 bases remained unmatched. DNA for the CDR3: TGCGCCAGCAGCCAAGACTCGGGCGGGAGCTCCTACGAGCAGTACTTC. Protein: CASSQDSGGSSYEQYF.

The chain joins TRBV19 to TRBJ2-2, with a possible D match to TRBD1 (6 bases). V was pared by 2 bases and J by 4 bases, with 14 bases between. Germline-derived CDR1 and CDR2 are LNHDA and SQIVND (reference sequence). The CDR3 sequence is 16 residues long. CDR3 in DNA: TGTGCCAGTAGTATAAAGAGCCAGGGGTCCACCGGGGAGCTGTTTTTT. Protein sequence: CASSIKSQGSTGELFF.

This sequence joins TRBV28 and TRBJ2-4, with TRBD1 matching over 7 bases. The length of the CDR3 is 15 residues. With 2 bases clipped from V and 6 bases from J, the junction kept 7 bases outside the gene matches. Germline V gives CDR1 MDHEN, CDR2 SYDVKM. CDR3 sequence: CASSLGRGHGNIQYF. The CDR3 region has the DNA TGTGCCAGCAGTTTAGGAAGGGGGCACGGAAACATTCAGTACTTC.

The chain couples TRBV5-1 to TRBJ2-7, with D perhaps matching TRBD2 (6 bases). There are 14 residues in the CDR3. Trimming shortened V by 0 bases and J by 7 bases, and 14 bases separated the two germline ends. Germline values: CDR1 SGHRS, CDR2 YFSETQ. The DNA of the CDR3 is TGCGCCAGCAGCTTGGTGGTACAGGCGGGAGAGCAGTACTTC. Its protein product is CASSLVVQAGEQYF.

This rearrangement joins TRBV7-6 to TRBJ1-3, with D perhaps TRBD1 (5 bases). V was shortened by 3 bases and J by 3 bases, with 12 bases between the two germline ends. This CDR3 comprises 15 residues. Germline CDR1 is SGHVS and CDR2 is FNYEAQ. CDR3 in amino acids: CASSFRQTSGNTIYF. The CDR3 DNA is TGTGCCAGCAGCTTCCGACAGACTAGTGGAAACACCATATATTTT.

The V gene is TRBV11-2, the J gene TRBJ1-4; 8 positions match TRBD1. This CDR3 comprises 13 residues. CDR1 is SGHAT, CDR2 FQNNGV, per germline. V trimming: 3 bases; J trimming: 17 bases; junction bases outside the gene matches: 11. The chain's CDR3 is CASSLGTGPESFF. The CDR3 DNA sequence: TGTGCCAGCAGCTTGGGGACAGGTCCGGAGAGTTTTTTT.